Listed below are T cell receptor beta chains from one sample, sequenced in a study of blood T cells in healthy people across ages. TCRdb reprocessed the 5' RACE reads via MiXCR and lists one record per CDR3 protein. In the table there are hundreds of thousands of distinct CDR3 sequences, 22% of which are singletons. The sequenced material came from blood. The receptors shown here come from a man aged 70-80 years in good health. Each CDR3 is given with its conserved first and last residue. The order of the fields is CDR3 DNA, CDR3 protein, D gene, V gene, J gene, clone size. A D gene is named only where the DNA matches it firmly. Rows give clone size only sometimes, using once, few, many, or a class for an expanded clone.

CDR3 DNA: TGTGCCAGCAGCCAGGCGGGGACCTATGGCTACACCTTC
CDR3 protein: CASSQAGTYGYTF
D gene: -
V gene: TRBV3-1
J gene: TRBJ1-2
clone size: few

CDR3 DNA: TGTGCCAGCATTCCCAGCGGCTACAATGAGCAGTTCTTC
CDR3 protein: CASIPSGYNEQFF
D gene: -
V gene: TRBV28
J gene: TRBJ2-1
clone size: many

CDR3 DNA: TGTGCCAGCAGCGTAGCCCAGCGGGGCACAGATACGCAGTATTTT
CDR3 protein: CASSVAQRGTDTQYF
D gene: -
V gene: TRBV9
J gene: TRBJ2-3
clone size: -

CDR3 DNA: TGTGCCAGCAGCCAGGGACAGGCTGGAAACACCATATATTTT
CDR3 protein: CASSQGQAGNTIYF
D gene: TRBD1
V gene: TRBV7-2
J gene: TRBJ1-3
clone size: -

CDR3 DNA: TGTGCCAGCAGCGCCCAACAGGGGAACACTGAAGCTTTCTTT
CDR3 protein: CASSAQQGNTEAFF
D gene: -
V gene: TRBV5-5
J gene: TRBJ1-1
clone size: few

CDR3 DNA: TGCAGTGCTCACCCACGGGTTCTTAATCAGCCCCAGCATTTT
CDR3 protein: CSAHPRVLNQPQHF
D gene: -
V gene: TRBV20-1
J gene: TRBJ1-5
clone size: -

CDR3 DNA: TGCAGTGCTACTCACACCGGTTGGACAAATAATGAAAAACTGTTTTTT
CDR3 protein: CSATHTGWTNNEKLFF
D gene: -
V gene: TRBV20-1
J gene: TRBJ1-4
clone size: -

CDR3 DNA: TGTGCCAGCAGTTCGGGACAGGGGGGCAGGGTCGAGCAGTTCTTC
CDR3 protein: CASSSGQGGRVEQFF
D gene: TRBD1
V gene: TRBV6-2/TRBV6-3
J gene: TRBJ2-1
clone size: few

CDR3 DNA: TGTGCCAGCAGCTCGGGGGGGTTCGACGATGAGCAGTTCTTC
CDR3 protein: CASSSGGFDDEQFF
D gene: TRBD2
V gene: TRBV7-6
J gene: TRBJ2-1
clone size: few

CDR3 DNA: TGTGCCAGCAGCGCCGGGACAGTAGAAGAAAAACTGTTTTTT
CDR3 protein: CASSAGTVEEKLFF
D gene: TRBD1
V gene: TRBV3-1
J gene: TRBJ1-4
clone size: few

CDR3 DNA: TGTGCCAGCAGCCCGACGGGGGTACACACTGAAGCTTTCTTT
CDR3 protein: CASSPTGVHTEAFF
D gene: -
V gene: TRBV12-3/TRBV12-4
J gene: TRBJ1-1
clone size: few

CDR3 DNA: TGTGCCAGCAGTGAAATGGGGGGGTCTTGGGAGACCCAGTACTTC
CDR3 protein: CASSEMGGSWETQYF
D gene: TRBD2
V gene: TRBV6-1
J gene: TRBJ2-5
clone size: -

CDR3 DNA: TGTGCCAGCAGTTACCCCGACAGGGTCCTACGGTACTTC
CDR3 protein: CASSYPDRVLRYF
D gene: TRBD1
V gene: TRBV6-6
J gene: TRBJ2-5
clone size: few

CDR3 DNA: TGCAGTGCCAGGACCGCCGACAATGAGCAGTTCTTC
CDR3 protein: CSARTADNEQFF
D gene: -
V gene: TRBV20-1
J gene: TRBJ2-1
clone size: -

CDR3 DNA: TGCAGTGCTAGGGGAATTTATAGCAATCAGCCCCAGCATTTT
CDR3 protein: CSARGIYSNQPQHF
D gene: -
V gene: TRBV20-1
J gene: TRBJ1-5
clone size: -

CDR3 DNA: TGTGCCAGCTCACCAGGGGTTGGTGGGGCCAACGTCCTGACTTTC
CDR3 protein: CASSPGVGGANVLTF
D gene: -
V gene: TRBV18
J gene: TRBJ2-6
clone size: -

CDR3 DNA: TGTGCCAGCAGCTTCCCCTGGGGCGACTCTGGAAACACCATATATTTT
CDR3 protein: CASSFPWGDSGNTIYF
D gene: -
V gene: TRBV11-2
J gene: TRBJ1-3
clone size: few

CDR3 DNA: TGTGCCACCAGGGGACAGGGGCCCCTCTACGAGCAGTACTTC
CDR3 protein: CATRGQGPLYEQYF
D gene: TRBD1
V gene: TRBV24-1
J gene: TRBJ2-7
clone size: few

CDR3 DNA: TGTGCCAGTAGACCGGGACTAGCGGGAGTTGTCGGCGAGTTCTTC
CDR3 protein: CASRPGLAGVVGEFF
D gene: TRBD2
V gene: TRBV19
J gene: TRBJ2-5
clone size: -

CDR3 DNA: TGCAGTGCTCTCGGAAGACAGGGAATGGATACGCAGTATTTT
CDR3 protein: CSALGRQGMDTQYF
D gene: TRBD1
V gene: TRBV20-1
J gene: TRBJ2-3
clone size: -

CDR3 DNA: TGTGCCAGCAGCGCCGAGCGGGGGTTAAGCTACGAGCAGTACTTC
CDR3 protein: CASSAERGLSYEQYF
D gene: TRBD2
V gene: TRBV9
J gene: TRBJ2-7
clone size: few

CDR3 DNA: TGTGCCAGCAGGACCGAAAGAGGGGGCGGCTACACCTTC
CDR3 protein: CASRTERGGGYTF
D gene: TRBD1
V gene: TRBV28
J gene: TRBJ1-2
clone size: many

CDR3 DNA: TGTGCCAGCAGTGAAGGGGGACGGGGGACTTTCGGCTACACCTTC
CDR3 protein: CASSEGGRGTFGYTF
D gene: -
V gene: TRBV2
J gene: TRBJ1-2
clone size: -

CDR3 DNA: TGTGCCAGCAGCTCGACAGGACTAGCGGAGTGGTGGGCAACCGGGGAGCTGTTTTTT
CDR3 protein: CASSSTGLAEWWATGELFF
D gene: TRBD2
V gene: TRBV5-5
J gene: TRBJ2-2
clone size: -

CDR3 DNA: TGTGCCACCGCCAGACCGCAAGAGACCCAGTACTTC
CDR3 protein: CATARPQETQYF
D gene: -
V gene: TRBV6-5
J gene: TRBJ2-5
clone size: -

CDR3 DNA: TGCCCCGGCGGGAAGTCCTACGAGCAGTACTTC
CDR3 protein: CPGGKSYEQYF
D gene: -
V gene: TRBV6-6
J gene: TRBJ2-7
clone size: -

CDR3 DNA: TGTGCCAGCAGTTACGTAGGGGGGTCGGGCAATGAGCAGTTCTTC
CDR3 protein: CASSYVGGSGNEQFF
D gene: -
V gene: TRBV6-5
J gene: TRBJ2-1
clone size: once

CDR3 DNA: TGCGCCAGCAGCCCCAGGGGTTTGCGCACAGATACGCAGTATTTT
CDR3 protein: CASSPRGLRTDTQYF
D gene: -
V gene: TRBV4-3
J gene: TRBJ2-3
clone size: -

CDR3 DNA: TGCAGTGCGCGGACTAGCGGGGGGCGTAGTACGCAGTATTTT
CDR3 protein: CSARTSGGRSTQYF
D gene: TRBD2
V gene: TRBV20-1
J gene: TRBJ2-3
clone size: -

CDR3 DNA: TGTGCCAGCACTGACCTTGGGGTAGGCGGGGAGACCCAGTACTTC
CDR3 protein: CASTDLGVGGETQYF
D gene: -
V gene: TRBV6-6
J gene: TRBJ2-5
clone size: -

CDR3 DNA: TGCAGTGCTAGAGTACTAGCGGGGGACCGCACAGATACGCAGTATTTT
CDR3 protein: CSARVLAGDRTDTQYF
D gene: TRBD2
V gene: TRBV20-1
J gene: TRBJ2-3
clone size: -

CDR3 DNA: TGCAGTGCTCATAACCCCCTAAGCTCCTACAATGAGCAGTTCTTC
CDR3 protein: CSAHNPLSSYNEQFF
D gene: -
V gene: TRBV20-1
J gene: TRBJ2-1
clone size: few

CDR3 DNA: TGCGCCAGCAGCCGGGACATAAGCACAGATACGCAGTATTTT
CDR3 protein: CASSRDISTDTQYF
D gene: -
V gene: TRBV5-1
J gene: TRBJ2-3
clone size: -

CDR3 DNA: TGCGCCAGCAGCTCTACAGGATTCTATGGCTACACCTTC
CDR3 protein: CASSSTGFYGYTF
D gene: -
V gene: TRBV5-1
J gene: TRBJ1-2
clone size: many

CDR3 DNA: TGCAGTGCTGGTAGGGTCAAGCGCCTCACAGATACGCAGTATTTT
CDR3 protein: CSAGRVKRLTDTQYF
D gene: -
V gene: TRBV20-1
J gene: TRBJ2-3
clone size: few

CDR3 DNA: TGTGCCAGCAGGGGGACAGGGGGCAACTATGGCTACACCTTC
CDR3 protein: CASRGTGGNYGYTF
D gene: TRBD1
V gene: TRBV25-1
J gene: TRBJ1-2
clone size: few

CDR3 DNA: TGTGCCAGCAGTCTCCCGAGGGAACAAGAGACCCAGTACTTC
CDR3 protein: CASSLPREQETQYF
D gene: -
V gene: TRBV6-2/TRBV6-3
J gene: TRBJ2-5
clone size: -

CDR3 DNA: TGCAGTGCTAGAGATCACCGGGTCAGAGAGACCCAGTACTTC
CDR3 protein: CSARDHRVRETQYF
D gene: -
V gene: TRBV20-1
J gene: TRBJ2-5
clone size: few

CDR3 DNA: TGTGCCAGCAGTTCGCCGACTAGCGGGGAAGAGACCCAGTACTTC
CDR3 protein: CASSSPTSGEETQYF
D gene: TRBD2
V gene: TRBV6-2/TRBV6-3
J gene: TRBJ2-5
clone size: few

CDR3 DNA: TGCGCCAGCAGCCAAGATGCAGGGGGCTTCACAGATACGCAGTATTTT
CDR3 protein: CASSQDAGGFTDTQYF
D gene: TRBD1
V gene: TRBV4-1
J gene: TRBJ2-3
clone size: -

CDR3 DNA: TGCGCCAGCGGGGACAGTGCTCGCGGCTACACCTTC
CDR3 protein: CASGDSARGYTF
D gene: TRBD1
V gene: TRBV5-1
J gene: TRBJ1-2
clone size: few

CDR3 DNA: TGCGCCAGCGGCTTATTTAGCGTAGACAATGAGCAGTTCTTC
CDR3 protein: CASGLFSVDNEQFF
D gene: -
V gene: TRBV5-1
J gene: TRBJ2-1
clone size: -

CDR3 DNA: TGCGCCAGCAGCTTGTTGTCAGGGAACTTCGCAGATACGCAGTATTTT
CDR3 protein: CASSLLSGNFADTQYF
D gene: -
V gene: TRBV5-1
J gene: TRBJ2-3
clone size: -

CDR3 DNA: TGTGCCAGCAGCTTAGCCGGGACAGGATATGGCTACACCTTC
CDR3 protein: CASSLAGTGYGYTF
D gene: TRBD1
V gene: TRBV7-2
J gene: TRBJ1-2
clone size: many

CDR3 DNA: TGTGCCAGCAGTTTACTAGCGGGGATCTACAATGAGCAGTTCTTC
CDR3 protein: CASSLLAGIYNEQFF
D gene: TRBD2
V gene: TRBV12-3/TRBV12-4
J gene: TRBJ2-1
clone size: few

CDR3 DNA: TGCGCCAGCAGCCCGCGGACAGGTTTGGACGCGGCAGGGGAGCTGTTTTTT
CDR3 protein: CASSPRTGLDAAGELFF
D gene: TRBD1
V gene: TRBV5-1
J gene: TRBJ2-2
clone size: few

CDR3 DNA: TGTGCCAGCAGCCGGCCGGGACAGGGTGGCTATGGCTACACCTTC
CDR3 protein: CASSRPGQGGYGYTF
D gene: TRBD1
V gene: TRBV5-6
J gene: TRBJ1-2
clone size: -

CDR3 DNA: TGTGCCAGCAGTTCCAGGACCGGGCGTGGCTACACCTTC
CDR3 protein: CASSSRTGRGYTF
D gene: -
V gene: TRBV12-3/TRBV12-4
J gene: TRBJ1-2
clone size: many

CDR3 DNA: TGTGCCAGCACCCCTGGGGGGATCAACTATGGCTACACCTTC
CDR3 protein: CASTPGGINYGYTF
D gene: -
V gene: TRBV28
J gene: TRBJ1-2
clone size: few

CDR3 DNA: TGTGCCAGCTCCCCGTGGGGGACAGGGGCCTACGAGCAGTACTTC
CDR3 protein: CASSPWGTGAYEQYF
D gene: TRBD1
V gene: TRBV28
J gene: TRBJ2-7
clone size: few

CDR3 DNA: TGCAGCGTTGACGGACTAGCGGGGACAGATACGCAGTATTTT
CDR3 protein: CSVDGLAGTDTQYF
D gene: TRBD2
V gene: TRBV29-1
J gene: TRBJ2-3
clone size: -

CDR3 DNA: TGCAGCGTTGAAGCAAGCGGGGAAATCCAGTTCTTC
CDR3 protein: CSVEASGEIQFF
D gene: TRBD2
V gene: TRBV29-1
J gene: TRBJ2-1
clone size: -

CDR3 DNA: TGCGCCAGCAGCGTGGACAGGTGGGACACTGAAGCTTTCTTT
CDR3 protein: CASSVDRWDTEAFF
D gene: TRBD1
V gene: TRBV5-1
J gene: TRBJ1-1
clone size: few

CDR3 DNA: TGTGCCAGCAGCGCCCTCTCCGGCGGCTACAATGAGCAGTTCTTC
CDR3 protein: CASSALSGGYNEQFF
D gene: -
V gene: TRBV9
J gene: TRBJ2-1
clone size: few

CDR3 DNA: TGCGCCAGCAGCCAAGCCCTCGGGACAACCTATGGCTACACCTTC
CDR3 protein: CASSQALGTTYGYTF
D gene: -
V gene: TRBV4-3
J gene: TRBJ1-2
clone size: -

CDR3 DNA: TGCAGCGTTCGGACTAGCGGGGGGACCGGGGAGCTGTTTTTT
CDR3 protein: CSVRTSGGTGELFF
D gene: TRBD2
V gene: TRBV29-1
J gene: TRBJ2-2
clone size: few

CDR3 DNA: TGTGCCAGCAGCCCGACTCCGACTAGCGGGGAAAATGAGCAGTTCTTC
CDR3 protein: CASSPTPTSGENEQFF
D gene: TRBD2
V gene: TRBV3-1
J gene: TRBJ2-1
clone size: -

CDR3 DNA: TGTGCCAGCAGTGAATCTCAGGATCGCTCTGGGGCCAACGTCCTGACTTTC
CDR3 protein: CASSESQDRSGANVLTF
D gene: -
V gene: TRBV25-1
J gene: TRBJ2-6
clone size: -

CDR3 DNA: TGTGCCAGCAGCTACTCCTGGTCAGGGGGGAATGAGCAGTTCTTC
CDR3 protein: CASSYSWSGGNEQFF
D gene: -
V gene: TRBV5-5
J gene: TRBJ2-1
clone size: many

CDR3 DNA: TGCAGTGCTAGTGCCATGGGCACAGATACGCAGTATTTT
CDR3 protein: CSASAMGTDTQYF
D gene: -
V gene: TRBV20-1
J gene: TRBJ2-3
clone size: -